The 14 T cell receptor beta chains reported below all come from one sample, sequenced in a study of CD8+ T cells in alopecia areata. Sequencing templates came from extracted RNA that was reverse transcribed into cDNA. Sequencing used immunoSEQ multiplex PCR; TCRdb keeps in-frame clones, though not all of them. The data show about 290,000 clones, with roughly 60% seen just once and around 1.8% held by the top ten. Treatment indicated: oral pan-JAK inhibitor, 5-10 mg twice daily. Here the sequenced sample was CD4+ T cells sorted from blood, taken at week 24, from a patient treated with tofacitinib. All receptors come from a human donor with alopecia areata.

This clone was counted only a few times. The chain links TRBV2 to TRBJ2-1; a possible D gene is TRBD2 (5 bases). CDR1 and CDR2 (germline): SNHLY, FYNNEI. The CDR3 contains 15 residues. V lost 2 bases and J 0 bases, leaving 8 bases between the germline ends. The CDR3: CASSERGISYNEQFF. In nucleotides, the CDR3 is TGTGCCAGCAGTGAAAGAGGGATCTCCTACAATGAGCAGTTCTTC.

This chain's CDR3 is CASSRQGTNSYEQYF. CDR3 sequence (DNA): TGTGCCAGCAGTCGACAGGGGACCAACTCCTACGAGCAGTACTTC. V usage is TRBV2 and J usage is TRBJ2-7, with 8 bases fitting TRBD1. CDR3 length equals 15 residues. Germline CDR1 and CDR2: SNHLY and FYNNEI. With V trimmed by 5 bases and J by 0 bases, 6 bases remained unmatched.

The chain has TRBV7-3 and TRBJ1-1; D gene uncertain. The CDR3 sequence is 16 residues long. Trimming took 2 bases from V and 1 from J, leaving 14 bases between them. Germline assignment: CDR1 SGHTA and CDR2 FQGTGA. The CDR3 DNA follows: TGTGCCAGCAGCTTAGTCCCGACCGAGAGGAACACTGAAGCTTTCTTT. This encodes CASSLVPTERNTEAFF.

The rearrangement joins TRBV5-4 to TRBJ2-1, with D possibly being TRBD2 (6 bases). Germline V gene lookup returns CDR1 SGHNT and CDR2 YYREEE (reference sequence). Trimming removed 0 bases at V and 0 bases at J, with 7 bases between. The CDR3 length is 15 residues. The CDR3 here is CASSLDGGSYNEQFF. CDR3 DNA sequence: TGTGCCAGCAGCTTGGACGGGGGCTCCTACAATGAGCAGTTCTTC.

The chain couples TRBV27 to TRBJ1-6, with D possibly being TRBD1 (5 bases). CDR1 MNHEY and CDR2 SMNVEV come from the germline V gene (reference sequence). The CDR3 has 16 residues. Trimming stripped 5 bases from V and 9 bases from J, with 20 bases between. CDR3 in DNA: TGTGCCAGCAGTCCACTCGAGGGGTTCGGGGGTTCACCCCTCCACTTT. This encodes CASSPLEGFGGSPLHF.

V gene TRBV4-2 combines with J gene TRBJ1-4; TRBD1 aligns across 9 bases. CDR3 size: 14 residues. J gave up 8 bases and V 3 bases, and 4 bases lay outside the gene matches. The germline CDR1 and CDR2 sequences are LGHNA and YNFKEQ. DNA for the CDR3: TGTGCCAGCAGCCATGGGACAGGGCACGAAAAACTGTTTTTT. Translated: CASSHGTGHEKLFF.

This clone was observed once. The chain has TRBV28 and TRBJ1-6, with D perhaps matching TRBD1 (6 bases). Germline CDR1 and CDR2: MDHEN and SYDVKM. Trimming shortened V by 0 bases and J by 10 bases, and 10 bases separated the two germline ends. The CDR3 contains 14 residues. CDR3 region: CASSLWTGGSPLHF. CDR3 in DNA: TGTGCCAGCAGTTTATGGACAGGCGGATCACCCCTCCACTTT.

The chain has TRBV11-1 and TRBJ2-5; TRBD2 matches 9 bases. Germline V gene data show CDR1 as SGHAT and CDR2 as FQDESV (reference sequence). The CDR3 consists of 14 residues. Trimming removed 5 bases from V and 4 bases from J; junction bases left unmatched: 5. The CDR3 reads CASSPGLAGETQYF. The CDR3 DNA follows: TGTGCCAGCAGCCCGGGACTAGCAGGAGAGACCCAGTACTTC.

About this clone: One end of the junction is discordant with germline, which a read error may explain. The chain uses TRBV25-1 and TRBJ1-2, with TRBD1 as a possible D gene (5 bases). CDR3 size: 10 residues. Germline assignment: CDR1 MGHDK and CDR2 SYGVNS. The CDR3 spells CASSEWTWVF. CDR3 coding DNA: TGTGCCAGCAGTGAGTGGACATGGGTCTTC.

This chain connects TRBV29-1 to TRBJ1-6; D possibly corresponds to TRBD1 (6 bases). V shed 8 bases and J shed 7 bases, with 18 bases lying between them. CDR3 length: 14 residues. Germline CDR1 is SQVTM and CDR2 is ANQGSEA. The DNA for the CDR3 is TGCAGCCAGACAGGTGGTTGGAAGAATTCACCCCTCCACTTT. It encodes CSQTGGWKNSPLHF.

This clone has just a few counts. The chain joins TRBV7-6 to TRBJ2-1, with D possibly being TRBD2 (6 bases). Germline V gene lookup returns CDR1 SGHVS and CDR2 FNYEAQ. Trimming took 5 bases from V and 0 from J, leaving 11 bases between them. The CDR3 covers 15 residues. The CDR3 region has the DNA TGTGCCAGCAGCCCCCTAGCGAGCTCCTACAATGAGCAGTTCTTC. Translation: CASSPLASSYNEQFF.

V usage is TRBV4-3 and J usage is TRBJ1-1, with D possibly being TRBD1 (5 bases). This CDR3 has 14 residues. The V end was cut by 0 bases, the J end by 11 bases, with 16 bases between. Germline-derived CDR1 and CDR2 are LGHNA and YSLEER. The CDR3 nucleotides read TGCGCCAGCAGCCAAGACCCAAAGGGGATGGGGGCTTTCTTT. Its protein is CASSQDPKGMGAFF.

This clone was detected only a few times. Written as DNA, the CDR3 is TGTGCCTCCCTAGCGGGGGGTGGCGCAGATACGCAGTATTTT. It yields the protein CASLAGGGADTQYF. The V gene is TRBV19, the J gene TRBJ2-3; 11 nucleotides match TRBD2. The CDR3 has 14 amino acids. Germline trimming cut 11 bases from V and 4 bases from J; bases unmatched to any gene: 8. Germline V lookup: CDR1 LNHDA, CDR2 SQIVND (reference sequence). The whole variable domain, remainder taken from reference TRBV19 and TRBJ2-3, is DGGITQSPKYLFRKEGQNVTLSCEQNLNHDAMYWYRQDPGQGLRLIYYSQIVNDFQKGDIAEGYSVSREKKESFPLTVTSAQKNPTAFYLCASLAGGGADTQYFGPGTRLTVL.

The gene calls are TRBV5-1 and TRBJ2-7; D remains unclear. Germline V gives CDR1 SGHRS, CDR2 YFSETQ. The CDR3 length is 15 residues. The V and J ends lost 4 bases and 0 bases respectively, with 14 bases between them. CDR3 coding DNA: TGCGCCAGCAGCCTGAACCCACCCGTCTCCTACGAGCAGTACTTC. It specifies CASSLNPPVSYEQYF.